The following is a T cell receptor beta chain sequence with its context. The antigen is undetermined. Each CD8+ T cell subset was sorted in triplicate, 300,000 cells each. These data belong to a study of CXCR3-negative and CXCR3-positive naive CD8 T cells. Study-wide findings and caveats: CXCR3-positive naive cells carried more hydrophobic TRB CDR3s than CXCR3-negative ones. Both naive subsets showed comparably high diversity, and memory CD8+ cells showed much lower diversity. After cryopreservation, CXCR3 expression dropped partially; most assays used fresh PBMCs. Researchers reported similar TRBV-TRBJ usage in naive CXCR3-negative and CXCR3-positive cells, though memory differed.

Germline V gene sequence: CDR1 MNHNS, CDR2 SASEGT. CDR3 length equals 17 residues. Each TRB cDNA library was prepared by 5' RACE (with UMI labels). Following a re-call of the 5' RACE reads, TCRdb has one entry per CDR3 protein and lacks DNA. This table lists about 150,000 distinct CDR3 sequences. This chain uses TRBV6-1 with TRBJ2-1; checking the TCRdb D call of TRBD2 is not possible without DNA. What was sequenced was naive CXCR3+ CD8+ T cells from blood. The subset: CD45RO-CCR7+CD27+CD95- naive CD8+ T cells expressing CXCR3 (TNR3+). This clonotype originated in a human donor in good health. Some clones in this sample may be carry-over from other donors' samples. CDR3 loop: CASSDGTSGRGRNEQFF.